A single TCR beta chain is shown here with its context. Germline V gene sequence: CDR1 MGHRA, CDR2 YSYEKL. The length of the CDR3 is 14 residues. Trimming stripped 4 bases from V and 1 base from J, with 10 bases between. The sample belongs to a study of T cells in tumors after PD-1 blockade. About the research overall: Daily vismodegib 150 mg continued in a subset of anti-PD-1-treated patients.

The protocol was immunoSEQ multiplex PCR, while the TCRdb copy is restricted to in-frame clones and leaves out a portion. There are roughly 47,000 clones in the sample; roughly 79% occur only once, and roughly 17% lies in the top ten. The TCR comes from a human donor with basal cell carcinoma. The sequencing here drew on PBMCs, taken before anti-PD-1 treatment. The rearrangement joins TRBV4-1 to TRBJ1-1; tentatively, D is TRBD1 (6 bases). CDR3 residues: CASSLTGSNTEAFF. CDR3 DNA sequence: TGCGCCAGCAGCCTTACAGGGTCGAACACTGAAGCTTTCTTT.